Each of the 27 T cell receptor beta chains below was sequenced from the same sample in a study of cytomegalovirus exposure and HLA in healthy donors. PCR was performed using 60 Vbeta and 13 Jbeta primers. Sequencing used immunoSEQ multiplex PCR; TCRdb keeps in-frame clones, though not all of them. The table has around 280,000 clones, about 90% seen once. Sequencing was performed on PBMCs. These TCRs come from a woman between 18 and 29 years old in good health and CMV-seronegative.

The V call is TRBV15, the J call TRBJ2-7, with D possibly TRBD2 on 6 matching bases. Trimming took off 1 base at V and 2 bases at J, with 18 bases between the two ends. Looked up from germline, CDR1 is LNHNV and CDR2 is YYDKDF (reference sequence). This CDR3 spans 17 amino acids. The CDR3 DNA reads TGTGCCACCAGCAGAGTACGGGTTGGAGGGCCAACCTACGAGCAGTACTTC. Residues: CATSRVRVGGPTYEQYF.

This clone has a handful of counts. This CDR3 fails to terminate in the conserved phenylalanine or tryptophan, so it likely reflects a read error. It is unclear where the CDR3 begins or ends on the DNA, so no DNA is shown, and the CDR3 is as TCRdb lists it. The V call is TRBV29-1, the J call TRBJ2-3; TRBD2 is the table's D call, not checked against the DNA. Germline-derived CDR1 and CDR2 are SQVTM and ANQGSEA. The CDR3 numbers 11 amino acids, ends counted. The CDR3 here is CSVDLPSGGLL.

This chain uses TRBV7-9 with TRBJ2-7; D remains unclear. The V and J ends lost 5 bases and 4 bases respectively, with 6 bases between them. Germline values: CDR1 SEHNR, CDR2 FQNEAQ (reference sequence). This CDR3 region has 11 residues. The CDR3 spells CASSPAYEQYF. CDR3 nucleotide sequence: TGTGCCAGCAGCCCTGCGTACGAGCAGTACTTC.

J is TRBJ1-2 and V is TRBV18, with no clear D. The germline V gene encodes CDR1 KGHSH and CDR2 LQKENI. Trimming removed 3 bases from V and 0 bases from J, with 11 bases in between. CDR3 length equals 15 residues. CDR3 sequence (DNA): TGTGCCAGCTCACCCGGTCACCAATCTAACTATGGCTACACCTTC. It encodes CASSPGHQSNYGYTF.

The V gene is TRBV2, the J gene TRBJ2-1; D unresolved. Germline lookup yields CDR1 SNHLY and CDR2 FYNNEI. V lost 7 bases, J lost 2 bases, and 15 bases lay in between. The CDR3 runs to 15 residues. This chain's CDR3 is CASKKNRETYNEQFF. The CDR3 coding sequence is TGTGCCAGCAAGAAAAACAGAGAGACCTACAATGAGCAGTTCTTC.

CDR3 protein: CASSAHRGPTNQPQHF. CDR3 DNA sequence: TGTGCCAGCAGTGCCCACAGGGGCCCTACTAATCAGCCCCAGCATTTT. The chain joins TRBV2 to TRBJ1-5; TRBD1 matches 7 bases. Germline values: CDR1 SNHLY, CDR2 FYNNEI. Trimming cost V 4 bases and J 4 bases; bases outside gene matches: 10. The CDR3 totals 16 residues.

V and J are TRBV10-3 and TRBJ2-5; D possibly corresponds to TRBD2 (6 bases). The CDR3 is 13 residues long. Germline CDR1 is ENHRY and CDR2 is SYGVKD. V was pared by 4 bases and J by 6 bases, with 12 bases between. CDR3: CAISVSGEQTQYF. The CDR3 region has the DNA TGTGCCATCAGTGTCTCGGGGGAACAGACCCAGTACTTC.

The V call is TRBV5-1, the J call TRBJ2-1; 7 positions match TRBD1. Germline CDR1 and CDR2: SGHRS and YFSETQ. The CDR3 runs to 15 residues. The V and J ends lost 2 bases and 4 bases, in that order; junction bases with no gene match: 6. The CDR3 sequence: CASSLRGLSYNEQFF. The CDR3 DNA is TGCGCCAGCAGCTTAAGGGGGCTCTCATACAATGAGCAGTTCTTC.

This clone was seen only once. The CDR3, as DNA: TGTGCTAGTGGTCGGGGGGGCTCCTACAATGAGCAGTTCTTC. It yields the protein CASGRGGSYNEQFF. The genes are TRBV12-5 and TRBJ2-1, with 8 bases matching TRBD2. The CDR3 runs 14 residues. Germline V gives CDR1 LGHNT, CDR2 FRNRAP. The V and J ends lost 5 bases and 0 bases, in that order; junction bases with no gene match: 0.

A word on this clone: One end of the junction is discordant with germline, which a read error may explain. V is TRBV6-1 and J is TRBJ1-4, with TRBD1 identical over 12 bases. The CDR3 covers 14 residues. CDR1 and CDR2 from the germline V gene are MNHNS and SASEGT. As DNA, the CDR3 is TGTGCCAGCAGCGAAGGGACAGGGGGCGAAAAACTGTTTTTT. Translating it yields CASSEGTGGEKLFF.

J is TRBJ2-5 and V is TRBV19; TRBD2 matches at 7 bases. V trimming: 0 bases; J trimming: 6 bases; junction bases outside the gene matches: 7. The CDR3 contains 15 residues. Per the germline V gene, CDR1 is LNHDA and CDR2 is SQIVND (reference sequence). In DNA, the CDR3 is TGTGCCAGTAGTATAGATCACCTAGCGGTGAAGACCCAGTACTTC. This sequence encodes CASSIDHLAVKTQYF. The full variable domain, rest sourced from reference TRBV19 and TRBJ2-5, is DGGITQSPKYLFRKEGQNVTLSCEQNLNHDAMYWYRQDPGQGLRLIYYSQIVNDFQKGDIAEGYSVSREKKESFPLTVTSAQKNPTAFYLCASSIDHLAVKTQYFGPGTRLLVL.

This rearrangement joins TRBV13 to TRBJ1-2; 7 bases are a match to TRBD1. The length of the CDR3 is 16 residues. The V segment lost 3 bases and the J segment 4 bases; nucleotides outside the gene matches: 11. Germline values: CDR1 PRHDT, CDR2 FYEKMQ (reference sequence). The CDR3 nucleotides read TGTGCCAGCAGCTTGGGACAGATAAAAGGATCCTATGGCTACACCTTC. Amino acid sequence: CASSLGQIKGSYGYTF.

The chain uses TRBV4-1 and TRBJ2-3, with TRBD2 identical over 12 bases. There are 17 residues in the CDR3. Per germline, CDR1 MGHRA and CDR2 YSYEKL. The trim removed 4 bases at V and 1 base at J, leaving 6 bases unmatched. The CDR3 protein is CASSLRTSGARTDTQYF. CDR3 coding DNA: TGCGCCAGCAGCCTCCGGACTAGCGGGGCACGCACAGATACGCAGTATTTT.

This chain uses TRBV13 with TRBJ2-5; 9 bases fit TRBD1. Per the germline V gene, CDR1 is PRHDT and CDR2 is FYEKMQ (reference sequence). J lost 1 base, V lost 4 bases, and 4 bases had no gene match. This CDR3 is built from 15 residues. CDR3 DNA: TGTGCCAGCAGCTCCGGGACAGGGCCCCAAGAGACCCAGTACTTC. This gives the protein CASSSGTGPQETQYF.

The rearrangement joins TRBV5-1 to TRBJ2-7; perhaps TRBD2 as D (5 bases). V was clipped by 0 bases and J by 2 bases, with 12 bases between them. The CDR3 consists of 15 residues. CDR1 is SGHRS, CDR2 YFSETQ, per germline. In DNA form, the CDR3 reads TGCGCCAGCAGCTTGGGACTATCCGAGACCTACGAGCAGTACTTC. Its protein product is CASSLGLSETYEQYF. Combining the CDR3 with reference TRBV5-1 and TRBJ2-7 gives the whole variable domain KAGVTQTPRYLIKTRGQQVTLSCSPISGHRSVSWYQQTPGQGLQFLFEYFSETQRNKGNFPGRFSGRQFSNSRSEMNVSTLELGDSALYLCASSLGLSETYEQYFGPGTRLTVT.

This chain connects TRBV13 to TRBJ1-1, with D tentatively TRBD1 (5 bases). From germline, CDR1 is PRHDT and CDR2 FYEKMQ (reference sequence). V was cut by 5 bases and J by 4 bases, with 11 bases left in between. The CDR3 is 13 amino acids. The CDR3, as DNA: TGTGCCAGCAGCCCTGGGGCTTCCACTGAAGCTTTCTTT. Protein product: CASSPGASTEAFF.

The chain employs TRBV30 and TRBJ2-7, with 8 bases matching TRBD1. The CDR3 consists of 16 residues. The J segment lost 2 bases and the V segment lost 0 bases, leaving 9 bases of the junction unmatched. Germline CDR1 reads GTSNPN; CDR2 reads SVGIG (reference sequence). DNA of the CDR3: TGTGCCTGGAGTGTACGCCCCGCGACAGGGGCCTACGAGCAGTACTTC. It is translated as CAWSVRPATGAYEQYF. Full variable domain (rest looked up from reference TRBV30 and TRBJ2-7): SQTIHQWPATLVQPVGSPLSLECTVEGTSNPNLYWYRQAAGRGLQLLFYSVGIGQISSEVPQNLSASRPQDRQFILSSKKLLLSDSGFYLCAWSVRPATGAYEQYFGPGTRLTVT.

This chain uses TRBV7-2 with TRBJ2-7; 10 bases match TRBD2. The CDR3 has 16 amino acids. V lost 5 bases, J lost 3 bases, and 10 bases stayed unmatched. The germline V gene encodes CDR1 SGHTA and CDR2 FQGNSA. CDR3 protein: CASSDFGTSANYEQYF. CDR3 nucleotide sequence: TGTGCCAGCAGCGATTTTGGGACTAGCGCGAACTACGAGCAGTACTTC.

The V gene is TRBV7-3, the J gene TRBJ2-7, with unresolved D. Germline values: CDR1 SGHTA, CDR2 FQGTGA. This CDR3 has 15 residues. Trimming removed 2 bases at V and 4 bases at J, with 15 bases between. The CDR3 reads CASSLAPDIRYEQYF. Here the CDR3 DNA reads TGTGCCAGCAGCTTAGCCCCTGACATACGATACGAGCAGTACTTC.

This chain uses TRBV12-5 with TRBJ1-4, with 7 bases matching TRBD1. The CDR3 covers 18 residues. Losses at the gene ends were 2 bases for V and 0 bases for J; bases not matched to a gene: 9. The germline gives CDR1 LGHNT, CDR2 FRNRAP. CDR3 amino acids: CASGLRWTGAATNEKLFF. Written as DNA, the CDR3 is TGTGCTAGTGGTTTGAGGTGGACAGGAGCCGCAACTAATGAAAAACTGTTTTTT.

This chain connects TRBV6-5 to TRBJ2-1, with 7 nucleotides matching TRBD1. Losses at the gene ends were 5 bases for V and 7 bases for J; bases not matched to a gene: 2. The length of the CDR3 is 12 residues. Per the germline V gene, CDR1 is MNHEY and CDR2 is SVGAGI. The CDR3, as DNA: TGTGCCAGCAGTCAACAGGGGAATGAGCAGTTCTTC. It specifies CASSQQGNEQFF.

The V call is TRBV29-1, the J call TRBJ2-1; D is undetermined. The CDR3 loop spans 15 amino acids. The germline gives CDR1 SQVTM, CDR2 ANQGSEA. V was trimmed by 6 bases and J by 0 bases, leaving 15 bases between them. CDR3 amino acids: CSVRINPSSYNEQFF. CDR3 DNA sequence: TGCAGCGTCCGAATAAACCCGAGCTCCTACAATGAGCAGTTCTTC.

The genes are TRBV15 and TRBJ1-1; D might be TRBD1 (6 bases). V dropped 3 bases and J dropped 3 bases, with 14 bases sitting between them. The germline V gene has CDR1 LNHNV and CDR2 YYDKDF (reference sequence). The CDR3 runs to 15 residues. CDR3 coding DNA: TGTGCCACCAGCAGTACGGGGGGCCGGTACACTGAAGCTTTCTTT. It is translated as CATSSTGGRYTEAFF.

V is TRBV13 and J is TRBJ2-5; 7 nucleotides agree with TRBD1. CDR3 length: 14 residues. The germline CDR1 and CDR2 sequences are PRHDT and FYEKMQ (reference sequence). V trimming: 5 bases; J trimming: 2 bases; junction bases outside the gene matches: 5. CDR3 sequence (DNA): TGTGCCAGCAGCCTCCCGGGACAGCAAGAGACCCAGTACTTC. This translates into CASSLPGQQETQYF. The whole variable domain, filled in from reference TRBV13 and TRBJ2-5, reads AAGVIQSPRHLIKEKRETATLKCYPIPRHDTVYWYQQGPGQDPQFLISFYEKMQSDKGSIPDRFSAQQFSDYHSELNMSSLELGDSALYFCASSLPGQQETQYFGPGTRLLVL.

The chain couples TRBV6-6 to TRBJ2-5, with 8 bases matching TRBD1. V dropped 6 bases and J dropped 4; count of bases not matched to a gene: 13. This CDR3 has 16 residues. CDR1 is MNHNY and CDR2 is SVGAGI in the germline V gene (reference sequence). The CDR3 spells CASSHDGTGFSETQYF. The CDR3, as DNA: TGTGCCAGCAGCCACGATGGGACAGGCTTCTCAGAGACCCAGTACTTC.

Here the CDR3 reads CASSPSGAVVRETQYF. The CDR3 DNA reads as TGTGCCAGCAGCCCATCAGGGGCGGTTGTACGGGAGACCCAGTACTTC. The chain couples TRBV7-6 to TRBJ2-5, with D perhaps TRBD1 (6 bases). CDR3 size: 16 residues. Germline V gene data show CDR1 as SGHVS and CDR2 as FNYEAQ. The V end lost 5 bases, the J end lost 5 bases, and 21 bases lay between the germline ends.

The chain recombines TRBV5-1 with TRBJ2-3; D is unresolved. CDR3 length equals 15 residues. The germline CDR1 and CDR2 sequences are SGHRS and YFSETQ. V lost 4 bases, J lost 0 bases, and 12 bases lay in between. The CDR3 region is CASSPQLGSTDTQYF. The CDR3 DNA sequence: TGCGCCAGCAGCCCCCAGTTGGGCAGCACAGATACGCAGTATTTT.